This record covers a single T cell receptor beta chain. This specimen belongs to a study of T cell changes during pregnancy in multiple sclerosis. The data were produced by immunoSEQ multiplex PCR, yet TCRdb's version contains in-frame clones alone and is incomplete. The table lists roughly 120,000 clones, about 93% of them singletons. V shed 4 bases and J 9 bases; nucleotides not matched to a gene: 8. Germline CDR1 and CDR2: SGDLS and YYNGEE. This CDR3 region has 15 residues. The TCR was taken from a female donor with multiple sclerosis, enrolled in a pregnancy study. This chain links TRBV9 with TRBJ2-1; TRBD2 agrees at 12 bases. The material sequenced was peripheral blood, taken before pregnancy. This chain's CDR3 is CASSSQTSGSCEQFF. For the CDR3, the DNA is TGTGCCAGCAGCTCTCAGACTAGCGGGAGTTGTGAGCAGTTCTTC. The whole variable domain, remainder taken from reference TRBV9 and TRBJ2-1, is DSGVTQTPKHLITATGQRVTLRCSPRSGDLSVYWYQQSLDQGLQFLIQYYNGEERAKGNILERFSAQQFPDLHSELNLSSLELGDSALYFCASSSQTSGSCEQFFGPGTRLTVL.